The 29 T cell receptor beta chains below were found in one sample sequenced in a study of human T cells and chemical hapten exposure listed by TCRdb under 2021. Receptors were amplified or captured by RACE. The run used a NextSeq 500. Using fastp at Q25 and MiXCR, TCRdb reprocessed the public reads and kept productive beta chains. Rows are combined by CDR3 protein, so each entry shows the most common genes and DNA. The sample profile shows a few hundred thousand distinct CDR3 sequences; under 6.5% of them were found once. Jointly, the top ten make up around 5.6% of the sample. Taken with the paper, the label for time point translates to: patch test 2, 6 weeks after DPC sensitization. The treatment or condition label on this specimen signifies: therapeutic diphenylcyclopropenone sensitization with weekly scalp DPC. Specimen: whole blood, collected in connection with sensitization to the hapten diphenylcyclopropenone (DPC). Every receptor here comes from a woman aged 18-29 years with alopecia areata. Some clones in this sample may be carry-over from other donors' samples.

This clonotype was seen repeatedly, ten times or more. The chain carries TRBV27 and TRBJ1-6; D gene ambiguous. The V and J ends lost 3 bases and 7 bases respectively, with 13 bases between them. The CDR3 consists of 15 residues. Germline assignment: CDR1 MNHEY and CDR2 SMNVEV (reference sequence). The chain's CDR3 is CASSFTKRGNSPLHF. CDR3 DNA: TGTGCCAGCAGTTTCACTAAACGCGGGAATTCACCCCTCCACTTT.

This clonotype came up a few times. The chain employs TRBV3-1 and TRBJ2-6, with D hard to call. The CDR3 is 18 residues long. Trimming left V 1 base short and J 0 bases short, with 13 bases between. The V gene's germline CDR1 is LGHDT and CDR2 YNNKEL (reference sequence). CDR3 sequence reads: CASSQGLSANSGANVLTF. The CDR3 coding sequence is TGTGCCAGCAGCCAAGGACTTTCTGCCAACTCTGGGGCCAACGTCCTGACTTTC.

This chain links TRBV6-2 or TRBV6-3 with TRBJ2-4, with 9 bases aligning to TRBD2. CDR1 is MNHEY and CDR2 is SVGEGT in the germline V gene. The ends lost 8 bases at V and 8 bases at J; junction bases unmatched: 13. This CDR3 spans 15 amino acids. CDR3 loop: CASRSAGTSLYIQYF. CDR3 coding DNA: TGTGCCAGCCGCTCAGCGGGGACTAGCCTTTACATTCAGTACTTC.

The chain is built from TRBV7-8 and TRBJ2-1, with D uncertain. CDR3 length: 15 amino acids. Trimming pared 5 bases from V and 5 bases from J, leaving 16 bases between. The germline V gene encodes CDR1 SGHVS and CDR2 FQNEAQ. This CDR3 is CASSHYAAGDNEQFF. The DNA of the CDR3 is TGTGCCAGCAGCCATTACGCGGCAGGAGACAATGAGCAGTTCTTC.

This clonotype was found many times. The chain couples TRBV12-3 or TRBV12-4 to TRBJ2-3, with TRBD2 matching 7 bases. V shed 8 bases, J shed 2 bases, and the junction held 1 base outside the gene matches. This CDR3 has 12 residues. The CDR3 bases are TGTGCCAGCGGACTAGTCACAGATACGCAGTATTTT. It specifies CASGLVTDTQYF.

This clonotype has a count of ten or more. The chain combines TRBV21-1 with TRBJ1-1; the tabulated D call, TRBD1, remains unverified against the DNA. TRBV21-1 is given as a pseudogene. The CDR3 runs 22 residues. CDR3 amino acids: CASSKGNLRQQGIALPSVPAFF. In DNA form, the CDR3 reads TGTGCCAGCAGCAAAGGCAACCTTAGACAACAGGGGATTGCCCTTCCATCCGTACCAGCTTTCTTT.

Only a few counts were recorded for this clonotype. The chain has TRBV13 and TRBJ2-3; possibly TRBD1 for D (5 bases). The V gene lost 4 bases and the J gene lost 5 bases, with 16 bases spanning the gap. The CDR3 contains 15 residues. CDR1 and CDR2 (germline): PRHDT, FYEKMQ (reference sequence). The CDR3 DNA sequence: TGTGCCAGCAGCTCTCGGACCAGGGTTGGAGATACGCAGTATTTT. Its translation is CASSSRTRVGDTQYF.

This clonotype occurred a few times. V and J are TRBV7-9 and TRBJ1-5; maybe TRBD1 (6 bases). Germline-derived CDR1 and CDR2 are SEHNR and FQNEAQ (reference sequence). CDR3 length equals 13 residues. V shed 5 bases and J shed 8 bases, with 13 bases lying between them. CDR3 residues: CASSQQGSEPQHF. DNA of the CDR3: TGTGCCAGCAGCCAACAGGGTTCTGAGCCCCAGCATTTT.

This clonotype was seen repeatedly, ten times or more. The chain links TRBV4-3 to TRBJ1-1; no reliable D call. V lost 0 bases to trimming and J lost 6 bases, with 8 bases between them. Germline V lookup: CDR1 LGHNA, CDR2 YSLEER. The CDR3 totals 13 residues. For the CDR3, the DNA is TGCGCCAGCAGCCAAGATCCGGAGTCTGAAGCTTTCTTT. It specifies CASSQDPESEAFF.

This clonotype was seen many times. For the CDR3, the DNA is TGTGCCAGCAGTTTAGAGGTCACAGATACGCAGTATTTT. It codes for CASSLEVTDTQYF. The gene calls are TRBV12-3 or TRBV12-4 and TRBJ2-3; D uncertain. The CDR3 totals 13 residues. V lost 1 base and J 2 bases, leaving 4 bases between the germline ends.

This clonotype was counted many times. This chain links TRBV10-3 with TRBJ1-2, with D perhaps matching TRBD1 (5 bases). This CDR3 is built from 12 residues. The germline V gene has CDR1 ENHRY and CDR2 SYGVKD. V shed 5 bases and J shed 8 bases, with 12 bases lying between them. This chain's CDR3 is CAISWDLEGYTF. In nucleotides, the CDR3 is TGTGCCATCAGTTGGGACTTGGAAGGCTACACCTTC.

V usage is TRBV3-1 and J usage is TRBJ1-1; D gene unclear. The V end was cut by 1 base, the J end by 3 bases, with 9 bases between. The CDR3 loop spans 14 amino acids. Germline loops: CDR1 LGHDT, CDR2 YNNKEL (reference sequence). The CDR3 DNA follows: TGTGCCAGCAGCCAAGGGGTCTGCTACACTGAAGCTTTCTTT. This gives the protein CASSQGVCYTEAFF. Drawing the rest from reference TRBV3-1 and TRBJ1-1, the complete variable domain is DTAVSQTPKYLVTQMGNDKSIKCEQNLGHDTMYWYKQDSKKFLKIMFSYNNKELIINETVPNRFSPKSPDKAHLNLHINSLELGDSAVYFCASSQGVCYTEAFFGQGTRLTVV.

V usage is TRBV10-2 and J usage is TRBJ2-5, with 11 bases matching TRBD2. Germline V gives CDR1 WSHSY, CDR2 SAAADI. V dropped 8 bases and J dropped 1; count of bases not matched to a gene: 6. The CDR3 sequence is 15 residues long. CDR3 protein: CASLPGTSGQETQYF. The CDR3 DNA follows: TGCGCCAGCCTTCCGGGGACTAGCGGCCAAGAGACCCAGTACTTC.

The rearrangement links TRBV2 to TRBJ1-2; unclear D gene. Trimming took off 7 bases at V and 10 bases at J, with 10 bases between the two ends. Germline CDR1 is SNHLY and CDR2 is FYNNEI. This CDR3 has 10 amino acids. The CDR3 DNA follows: TGTGCCAGCATGACCCCGGACTACACCTTC. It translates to CASMTPDYTF.

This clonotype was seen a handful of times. In DNA form, the CDR3 reads TGTGCCAGCTCACCACTAGCGGGGGCCCACAATGAGCAGTTCTTC. It codes for CASSPLAGAHNEQFF. The chain couples TRBV18 to TRBJ2-1; 9 nucleotides align to TRBD2. The CDR3 loop spans 15 amino acids. In germline, CDR1 is KGHSH, CDR2 LQKENI. V lost 1 base, J lost 5 bases, and 3 bases stayed unmatched.

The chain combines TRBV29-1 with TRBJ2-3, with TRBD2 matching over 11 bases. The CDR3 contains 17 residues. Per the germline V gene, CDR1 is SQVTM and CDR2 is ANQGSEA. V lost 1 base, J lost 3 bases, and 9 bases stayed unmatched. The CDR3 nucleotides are TGCAGCGTTGAAGTCAGGGCTAGCGGGGGGAGAACAGATACGCAGTATTTT. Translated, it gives CSVEVRASGGRTDTQYF.

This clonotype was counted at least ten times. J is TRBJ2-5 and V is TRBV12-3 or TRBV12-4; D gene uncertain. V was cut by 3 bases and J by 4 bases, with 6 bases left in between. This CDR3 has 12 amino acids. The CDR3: CASSFDTETQYF. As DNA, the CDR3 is TGTGCCAGCAGTTTTGACACAGAGACCCAGTACTTC.

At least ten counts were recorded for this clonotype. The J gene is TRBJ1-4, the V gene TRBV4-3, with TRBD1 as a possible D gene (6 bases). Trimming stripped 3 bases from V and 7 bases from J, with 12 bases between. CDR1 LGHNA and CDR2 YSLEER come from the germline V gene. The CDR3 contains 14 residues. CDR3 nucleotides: TGCGCCAGCAGCCACGGGCAGGGGCCTGAAAAACTGTTTTTT. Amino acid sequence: CASSHGQGPEKLFF.

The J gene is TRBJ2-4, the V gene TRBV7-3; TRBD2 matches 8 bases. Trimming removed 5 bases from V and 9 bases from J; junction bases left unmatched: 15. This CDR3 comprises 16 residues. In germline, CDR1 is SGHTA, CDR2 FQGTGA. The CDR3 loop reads CASSPTPGGRSGIQYF. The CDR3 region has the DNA TGTGCCAGCAGCCCCACTCCGGGGGGGCGCTCGGGCATTCAGTACTTC.

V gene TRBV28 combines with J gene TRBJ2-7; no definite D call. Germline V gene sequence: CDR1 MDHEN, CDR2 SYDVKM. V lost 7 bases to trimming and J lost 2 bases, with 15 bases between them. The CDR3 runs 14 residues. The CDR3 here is CASIGSAAPYEQYF. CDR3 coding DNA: TGTGCCAGCATCGGGTCTGCAGCTCCCTACGAGCAGTACTTC.

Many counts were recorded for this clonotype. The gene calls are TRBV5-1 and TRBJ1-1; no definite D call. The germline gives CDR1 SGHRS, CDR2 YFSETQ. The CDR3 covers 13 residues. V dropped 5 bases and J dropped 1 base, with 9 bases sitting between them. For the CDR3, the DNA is TGCGCCAGCAGACTAACAGAGAACACTGAAGCTTTCTTT. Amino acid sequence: CASRLTENTEAFF. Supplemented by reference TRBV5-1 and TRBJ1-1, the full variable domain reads KAGVTQTPRYLIKTRGQQVTLSCSPISGHRSVSWYQQTPGQGLQFLFEYFSETQRNKGNFPGRFSGRQFSNSRSEMNVSTLELGDSALYLCASRLTENTEAFFGQGTRLTVV.

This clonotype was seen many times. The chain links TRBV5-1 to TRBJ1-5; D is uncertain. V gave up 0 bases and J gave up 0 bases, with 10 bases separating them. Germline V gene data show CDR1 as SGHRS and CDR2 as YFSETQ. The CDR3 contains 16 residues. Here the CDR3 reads CASSLAWKYSNQPQHF. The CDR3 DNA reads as TGCGCCAGCAGCTTGGCCTGGAAATATAGCAATCAGCCCCAGCATTTT.

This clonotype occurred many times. The CDR3 loop reads CSCRKDPGGTGELFF. In DNA form, the CDR3 reads TGCAGCTGCCGTAAAGACCCGGGAGGCACCGGGGAGCTGTTTTTT. The V call is TRBV29-1, the J call TRBJ2-2, with 7 positions matching TRBD2. CDR1 SQVTM and CDR2 ANQGSEA come from the germline V gene. The CDR3 contains 15 residues. The V gene end was trimmed by 8 bases and the J gene end by 4 bases; junction bases not matched to a gene: 13.

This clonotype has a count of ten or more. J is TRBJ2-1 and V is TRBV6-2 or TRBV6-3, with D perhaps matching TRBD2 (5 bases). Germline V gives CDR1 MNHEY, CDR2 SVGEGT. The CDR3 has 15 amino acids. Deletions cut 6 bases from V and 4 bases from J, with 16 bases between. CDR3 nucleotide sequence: TGTGCCAGCAGCCAACAACTAGAGGGTTACAATGAGCAGTTCTTC. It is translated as CASSQQLEGYNEQFF.

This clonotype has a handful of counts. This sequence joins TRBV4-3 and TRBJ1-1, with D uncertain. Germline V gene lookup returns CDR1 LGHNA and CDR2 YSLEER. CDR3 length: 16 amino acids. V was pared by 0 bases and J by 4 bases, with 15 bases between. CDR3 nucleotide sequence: TGCGCCAGCAGCCAAGACGCTTGGAATCCGGGCACTGAAGCTTTCTTT. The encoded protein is CASSQDAWNPGTEAFF.

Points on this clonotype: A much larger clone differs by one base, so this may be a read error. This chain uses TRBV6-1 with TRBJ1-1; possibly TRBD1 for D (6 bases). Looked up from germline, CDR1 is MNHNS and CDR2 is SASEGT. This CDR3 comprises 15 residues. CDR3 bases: TGTGCCAGCAGTGAAGCTGAGGGGGTAGTTGCTGAACCTTTCTTT. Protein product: CASSEAEGVVAEPFF.

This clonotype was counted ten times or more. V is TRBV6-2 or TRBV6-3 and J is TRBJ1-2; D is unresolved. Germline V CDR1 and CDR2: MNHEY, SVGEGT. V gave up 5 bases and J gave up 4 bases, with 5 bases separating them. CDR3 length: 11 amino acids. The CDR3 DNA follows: TGTGCCAGCAGTCAGAGCTATGGCTACACCTTC. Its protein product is CASSQSYGYTF.

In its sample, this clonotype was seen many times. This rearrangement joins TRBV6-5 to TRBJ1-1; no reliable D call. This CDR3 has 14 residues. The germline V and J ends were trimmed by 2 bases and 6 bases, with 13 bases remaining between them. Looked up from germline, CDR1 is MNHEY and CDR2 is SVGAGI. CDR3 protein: CASSYDPRGAEAFF. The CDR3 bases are TGTGCCAGCAGTTACGATCCTCGAGGAGCTGAAGCTTTCTTT.

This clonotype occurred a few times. The CDR3: CASSPPRGITDTQYF. CDR3 DNA sequence: TGTGCCAGCAGTCCCCCTCGTGGGATCACAGATACGCAGTATTTT. The chain uses TRBV12-3 or TRBV12-4 and TRBJ2-3; D is unclear. Trimming left V 5 bases short and J 2 bases short, with 14 bases between. This CDR3 has 15 residues.